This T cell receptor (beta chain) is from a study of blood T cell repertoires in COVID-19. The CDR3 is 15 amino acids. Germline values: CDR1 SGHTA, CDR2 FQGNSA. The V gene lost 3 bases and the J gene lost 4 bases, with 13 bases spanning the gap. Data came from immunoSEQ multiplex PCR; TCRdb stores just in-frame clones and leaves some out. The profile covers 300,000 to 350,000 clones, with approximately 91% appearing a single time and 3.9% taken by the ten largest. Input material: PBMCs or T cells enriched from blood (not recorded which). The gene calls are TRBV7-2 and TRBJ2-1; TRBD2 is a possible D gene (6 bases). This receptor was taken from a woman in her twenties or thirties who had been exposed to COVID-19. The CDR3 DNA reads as TGTGCCAGCAGCTTGGGGACTCCCGTATACAATGAGCAGTTCTTC. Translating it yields CASSLGTPVYNEQFF.